This T cell receptor (beta chain) was identified during a study of T cell repertoires in cytomegalovirus infection. To note about this clonotype: Its antigen is currently unknown.

TCRdb itself ran the reads through MiXCR, one entry per CDR3 protein. The table includes approximately 910,000 distinct CDR3 sequences, around 32% detected once. The clonotype originates from a human donor in good health (CMV status not recorded). Some clones in this sample may be carry-over from other donors' samples. Here the sequenced sample was cultured CD8+ T cells from PBMCs, taken from culture after CMV antigen stimulation.

The CDR3 loop is CASGWTGGQGETQYF. For the CDR3, the DNA is TGTGCTAGTGGTTGGACAGGGGGCCAAGGGGAGACCCAGTACTTC. The rearrangement uses TRBV12-5 and TRBJ2-5, with TRBD1 identical over 11 bases. CDR3 size: 15 residues. The V and J ends lost 4 bases and 5 bases, in that order; junction bases with no gene match: 6. Germline values: CDR1 LGHNT, CDR2 FRNRAP.